A selection of T cell receptor beta chains follows, all from one sample in a study of blood T cell repertoires in COVID-19. This table comes from immunoSEQ multiplex PCR, and its TCRdb copy is limited to in-frame clones, with some not included. The repertoire holds hundreds of thousands of clones, 75% to 90% seen once, with roughly 9% in the top ten. Sequenced: PBMCs or T cells enriched from blood (not recorded which). The source of these receptors is a man aged 35 to 55 who had recovered from COVID-19. Each CDR3 is given with its conserved first and last residue. A D gene is named only where the DNA matches it firmly. Clone size, where shown, is once, few, many, or a class for clones that have expanded.

j_gene	v_gene	d_gene	len	abundance	CDR3nt	CDR3aa
TRBJ2-6	TRBV7-6	TRBD2	19	.	TGTGCCAGCAGCTCCATACTACGCGGGAGTTTCTCTGGGGCCAACGTCCTGACTTTC	CASSSILRGSFSGANVLTF
TRBJ2-1	TRBV5-4	TRBD2	16	.	TGTGCCAGCAGCTCGTGGACTAGCGGGGGGTACAATGAGCAGTTCTTC	CASSSWTSGGYNEQFF
TRBJ2-3	TRBV9	TRBD1	14	.	TGTGCCAGCAGCGTAGCAGGGGGTCCAGATACGCAGTATTTT	CASSVAGGPDTQYF
TRBJ2-3	TRBV7-2	TRBD2	15	.	TGTGCCAGCAGCTTAGAGCGGGGACGTACAGATACGCAGTATTTT	CASSLERGRTDTQYF
TRBJ2-1	TRBV19	TRBD2	13	.	TGTGCCAGTGCCGGGACTACCTACAATGAGCAGTTCTTC	CASAGTTYNEQFF
TRBJ2-7	TRBV4-3	TRBD1	16	.	TGCGCCAGCAGCCAAGATCCCGGACAGGACTCCTACGAGCAGTACTTC	CASSQDPGQDSYEQYF
TRBJ1-2	TRBV7-2	TRBD1	15	few	TGTGCCAGCAGCCCCAGACAGGGGACCCTTTATGGCTACACCTTC	CASSPRQGTLYGYTF
TRBJ2-3	TRBV29-1	TRBD1	14	.	TGCAGCGTCTCCGGACAGGGGAGCACAGATACGCAGTATTTT	CSVSGQGSTDTQYF
TRBJ2-7	TRBV7-8	.	15	.	TGTGCCAGCAGCTTAGGGGCCCATACTAGTCCCGAGCAGTACTTC	CASSLGAHTSPEQYF
TRBJ1-4	TRBV19	.	11	.	TGTGCCAGTAGTATACGAGGGTTACTGTTTTTT	CASSIRGLLFF
TRBJ2-3	TRBV24-1	TRBD2	14	.	TGTGCCACCGCACTAGCGGGAGCGATAGATACGCAGTATTTT	CATALAGAIDTQYF
TRBJ1-2	TRBV29-1	.	11	.	TGCAGCGTCCCCAGGGACTATGGCTACACCTTC	CSVPRDYGYTF
TRBJ2-1	TRBV5-1	TRBD2	16	.	TGCGCCAGCAGCGGATTTACTAGCGGGGGGGCCCATGAGCAGTTCTTC	CASSGFTSGGAHEQFF
TRBJ2-1	TRBV19	TRBD1	17	once	TGTGCCAGTAGTACCGGACAGGGAATAAGCTCCTACAATGAGCAGTTCTTC	CASSTGQGISSYNEQFF
TRBJ2-3	TRBV27	TRBD2	14	.	TGTGCCAGCAGTTTATGGACTAGCGGAGATACGCAGTATTTT	CASSLWTSGDTQYF
TRBJ2-2	TRBV11-2	.	14	.	TGTGCCAGCAGCTTAGGCGATCTCACCGGGGAGCTGTTTTTT	CASSLGDLTGELFF
TRBJ2-5	TRBV9	TRBD2	15	many	TGTGCCAGCAGCGTAGGGACTAGCGGGATGGAGACCCAGTACTTC	CASSVGTSGMETQYF
TRBJ2-1	TRBV6-1	.	13	few	TGTGCCAGCAGTGAAGCCCGTCTGACAGAGCAGTTCTTC	CASSEARLTEQFF
TRBJ2-5	TRBV7-2	TRBD2	15	few	TGTGCCAGCAGCTTAGGGACTAGCGGGAAAGAGACCCAGTACTTC	CASSLGTSGKETQYF
TRBJ1-6	TRBV5-6	.	16	.	TGTGCCAGCAGCTTGATCAGGGCTCTCAATAATTCACCCCTCCACTTT	CASSLIRALNNSPLHF
TRBJ2-5	TRBV27	.	15	.	TGTGCCAGCAGTTTATCTGGCAGGGTCCAGGAGACCCAGTACTTC	CASSLSGRVQETQYF
TRBJ2-2	TRBV28	TRBD1	15	.	TGTGCCAACCCTCACCAGGGGGTGATCGCCGGGGAGCTGTTTTTT	CANPHQGVIAGELFF
TRBJ2-7	TRBV6-5	.	14	.	TGTGCCAGCACCTACAGGGTAGGGACCTACGAGCAGTACTTC	CASTYRVGTYEQYF
TRBJ1-1	TRBV6-5	TRBD1	15	.	TGTGCCAGCAGTTTAACGACAGGGATAGACTCTGAAGCTTTCTTT	CASSLTTGIDSEAFF
TRBJ2-2	TRBV7-9	.	16	few	TGTGCCAGCAGCGCCCGGGACTTCGCGAACACCGGGGAGCTGTTTTTT	CASSARDFANTGELFF
TRBJ1-5	TRBV30	TRBD1	13	.	TGTGCCTGGAGAGGGGGCGGTAATCAGCCCCAGCATTTT	CAWRGGGNQPQHF
TRBJ2-7	TRBV30	TRBD1	13	.	TGTGCCTGGAATACAGGGGTATCCTACGAGCAGTACTTC	CAWNTGVSYEQYF
TRBJ1-1	TRBV5-4	TRBD1	17	.	TGTGCCAGCGGAACCATGACAGGGGGGACTTTCGCCACTGAAGCTTTCTTT	CASGTMTGGTFATEAFF
TRBJ2-5	TRBV29-1	.	12	once	TGCAGCGTTGAAGACCCCGGGGAGACCCAGTACTTC	CSVEDPGETQYF
TRBJ2-3	TRBV4-2	.	13	.	TGTGCCAGCAGCCAAGATCTAGCAGATACGCAGTATTTT	CASSQDLADTQYF
TRBJ1-3	TRBV5-4	.	16	.	TGTGCCAGCAGCTTGGGCCCGGTCGCCTCTGGAAACACCATATATTTT	CASSLGPVASGNTIYF
TRBJ2-5	TRBV2	TRBD2	15	.	TGTGCCAGCAATAGACTAGCGGGAGGAGGAGAGACCCAGTACTTC	CASNRLAGGGETQYF
TRBJ2-7	TRBV11-3	.	15	.	TGTGCCAGCAGCTTCGCCGATGACAGCTCCTACGAGCAGTACTTC	CASSFADDSSYEQYF
TRBJ2-6	TRBV4-2	.	19	.	TGTGCCAGCAGCCAAGTAGGTAGGGGCCTGAGCTCTGGGGCCAACGTCCTGACTTTC	CASSQVGRGLSSGANVLTF
TRBJ2-3	TRBV5-1	TRBD2	14	.	TGCGCCAGCAGCAACCGGGACTACACAGATACGCAGTATTTT	CASSNRDYTDTQYF
TRBJ2-7	TRBV18	TRBD2	16	once	TGTGCCAGCTCACCGGGACTAGCGGGAGTTAGGTACGAGCAGTACTTC	CASSPGLAGVRYEQYF
TRBJ2-1	TRBV20-1	.	10	.	TGCAGTGCTGGTAGTAATGAGCAGTTCTTC	CSAGSNEQFF
TRBJ2-3	TRBV29-1	TRBD2	19	.	TGCAGCGTTGACGTTTCGGCTAGCGGAAATTTCGATGGAGGAGATACGCAGTATTTT	CSVDVSASGNFDGGDTQYF
TRBJ1-1	TRBV19	TRBD1	16	.	TGTGCCAGTAGTCGGGGACAGGGAGCAGTGAACACTGAAGCTTTCTTT	CASSRGQGAVNTEAFF
TRBJ2-7	TRBV4-2	TRBD2	16	.	TGTGCCAGCAGCCAAGCCACCCTAGCGGGTGGTTACGAGCAGTACTTC	CASSQATLAGGYEQYF
TRBJ2-7	TRBV12-3/TRBV12-4	.	13	.	TGTGCCAGCAGTTTAGGAGGCTACTACGAGCAGTACTTC	CASSLGGYYEQYF
TRBJ2-7	TRBV7-2	TRBD1	16	.	TGTGCCAGCAGCTTCACCGGGACAGGGGGTTCCTACGAGCAGTACTTC	CASSFTGTGGSYEQYF
TRBJ1-2	TRBV5-1	.	18	.	TGCGCCAGCAGCTTGAGGGCACCGACAGCCTTGATTTACTATGGCTACACCTTC	CASSLRAPTALIYYGYTF
TRBJ1-2	TRBV28	TRBD1	15	.	TGTGCCAGCAGACCAGGGGGCCCAGGGGTTCGTGGCTACACCTTC	CASRPGGPGVRGYTF
TRBJ1-2	TRBV7-9	.	13	.	TGTGCCAGCAGCTTAGCACAGGGCTATGGCTACACCTTC	CASSLAQGYGYTF
TRBJ2-5	TRBV11-2	TRBD2	17	.	TGTGCCAGCAGCCCCGGGGCTAGCGGAACAAGTCAAGAGACCCAGTACTTC	CASSPGASGTSQETQYF
TRBJ1-2	TRBV7-2	TRBD1	16	few	TGTGCCAGCAGCTCACAGACAGGGGTTATCATCTATGGCTACACCTTC	CASSSQTGVIIYGYTF
TRBJ2-3	TRBV9	.	16	.	TGTGCCAGCAGCGGGGCTGCTAGCGCTAGCACAGATACGCAGTATTTT	CASSGAASASTDTQYF
TRBJ1-2	TRBV6-2/TRBV6-3	TRBD1	15	.	TGTGCCAGCAGTTACGAGGACAGGCCAAACTATGGCTACACCTTC	CASSYEDRPNYGYTF
TRBJ1-4	TRBV18	TRBD1	16	.	TGTGCCAGCTCACCCCCCCGGACAGGGGAGATCGGAAAACTGTTTTTT	CASSPPRTGEIGKLFF
TRBJ2-3	TRBV29-1	.	13	.	TGCAGCGTTGCCCTGAGTACAGCAGATACGCAGTATTTT	CSVALSTADTQYF
TRBJ2-7	TRBV11-2	.	13	few	TGTGCCAGCAGCTTAAACTCCCTCGGCGAGCAGTACTTC	CASSLNSLGEQYF
TRBJ2-4	TRBV19	.	15	.	TGTGCCAGTAGCCCACAGGATCTAGCCAAAAACATTCAGTACTTC	CASSPQDLAKNIQYF
TRBJ1-3	TRBV3-1/TRBV3-2	TRBD1	11	.	TGTGCCAGCAGCCAAGCAGGGGGGTGGTATTTT	CASSQAGGWYF
TRBJ2-3	TRBV5-1	TRBD1	15	.	TGCGCCAGCAGCTTGGAAAGGGGGCGCGGAGATACGCAGTATTTT	CASSLERGRGDTQYF
TRBJ2-5	TRBV7-9	.	15	.	TGTGCCAGCAGCCGCCCTGAGGAGGGGAAAGAGACCCAGTACTTC	CASSRPEEGKETQYF
TRBJ2-5	TRBV5-1	.	16	.	TGCGCCAGCAGCCCTAGCGCCAATATGAGGCAAGAGACCCAGTACTTC	CASSPSANMRQETQYF